This T cell receptor (beta chain) was sequenced for a study of identical twins. With 1 base clipped from V and 8 bases from J, the junction kept 6 bases outside the gene matches. CDR1 is LGHNA and CDR2 is YSLEER in the germline V gene. The CDR3 loop spans 15 amino acids. MiXCR, applied by TCRdb to the 5' RACE reads, yields one record per CDR3 protein. The sample has about 520,000 distinct CDR3 sequences; around 20% are singletons. This same sample was also taken into another study, of T cells expressing NK-cell markers.

The origin of this receptor is a woman younger than 35 in good health. Sequenced: CD4+ T cells sorted from blood. V and J are TRBV4-3 and TRBJ1-4; 8 positions agree with TRBD1. The chain's CDR3 is CASSQVVTGAEKLFF. The CDR3 DNA sequence: TGCGCCAGCAGCCAAGTGGTGACAGGGGCCGAAAAACTGTTTTTT.